The 13 T cell receptor beta chains reported below all come from one sample, sequenced in a study of PD-L1 blockade in urothelial cancer. The sample's time point: pretreatment peripheral blood. This table comes from immunoSEQ multiplex PCR, and its TCRdb copy is limited to in-frame clones, with some not included. The sample contains tens of thousands of clones, 84% of which appear only once. Source: PBMCs, taken around atezolizumab (anti-PD-L1) treatment. These receptors all come from a woman in her 70s with urothelial cancer.

The CDR3 nucleotides read TGTGCCAGCCGGACAGGGGGGATGAACACTGAAGCTTTCTTT. This codes for CASRTGGMNTEAFF. The chain links TRBV6-1 to TRBJ1-1, with 10 bases lining up with TRBD1. The CDR3 sequence is 14 residues long. The ends lost 8 bases at V and 0 bases at J; junction bases unmatched: 3. Germline CDR1 reads MNHNS; CDR2 reads SASEGT.

V is TRBV4-3 and J is TRBJ1-6, with D hard to call. The CDR3 extends over 15 amino acids. Germline V gene sequence: CDR1 LGHNA, CDR2 YSLEER. The V and J ends lost 1 base and 6 bases respectively, with 10 bases between them. CDR3 nucleotides: TGCGCCAGCAGCCAAGCCGGGTTGGGTAATTCACCCCTCCACTTT. Its protein is CASSQAGLGNSPLHF.

The CDR3, as DNA: TGTGCCAGCAGAGGACTAGCGGGGGGGCCGGGCACAGATACGCAGTATTTT. It is translated as CASRGLAGGPGTDTQYF. This chain joins TRBV7-9 and TRBJ2-3, with 15 positions matching TRBD2. The CDR3 totals 17 residues. Germline V gene lookup returns CDR1 SEHNR and CDR2 FQNEAQ (reference sequence). Unmatched junction bases numbered 5, after V lost 6 bases and J lost 1 base.

This chain joins TRBV19 and TRBJ2-2; D possibly corresponds to TRBD1 (6 bases). Germline V CDR1 and CDR2: LNHDA, SQIVND (reference sequence). This CDR3 has 16 amino acids. Trimming removed 5 bases from V and 6 bases from J, with 19 bases in between. The CDR3 sequence is CASSAGRWQGPGELFF. The CDR3 DNA is TGTGCCAGTAGTGCCGGAAGGTGGCAGGGGCCCGGGGAGCTGTTTTTT.

The chain has TRBV29-1 and TRBJ1-1; 10 nucleotides match TRBD1. The CDR3 spans 12 residues. The germline CDR1 and CDR2 sequences are SQVTM and ANQGSEA. Unmatched junction bases numbered 3, after V lost 7 bases and J lost 4 bases. Here the CDR3 DNA reads TGCAGCGCAAGGGACAGGGGCACTGAAGCTTTCTTT. Translation: CSARDRGTEAFF.

The chain recombines TRBV18 with TRBJ2-6, with a possible D match to TRBD1 (6 bases). CDR3 size: 15 residues. V was pared by 4 bases and J by 2 bases, with 9 bases between. The germline gives CDR1 KGHSH, CDR2 LQKENI. CDR3 coding DNA: TGTGCCAGCTCACACAGGGTAGCTGGGGCCAACGTCCTGACTTTC. Encoded protein: CASSHRVAGANVLTF.

The V and J genes are TRBV6-1 and TRBJ1-2; TRBD1 aligns across 9 bases. Germline V gene data show CDR1 as MNHNS and CDR2 as SASEGT. The CDR3 is 15 amino acids. Trimming removed 5 bases from V and 4 bases from J; junction bases left unmatched: 8. CDR3: CASSINRGRGYGYTF. Written as DNA, the CDR3 is TGTGCCAGCAGTATTAACAGGGGGCGAGGCTATGGCTACACCTTC.

The J gene is TRBJ2-7, the V gene TRBV30, with D maybe TRBD2 (6 bases). CDR3 length: 14 residues. Germline loops: CDR1 GTSNPN, CDR2 SVGIG (reference sequence). Trimming left V 0 bases short and J 7 bases short, with 16 bases between. CDR3 nucleotide sequence: TGTGCCTGGAGTGTAGGGACTCTCTTGGGGGAGCAGTACTTC. The encoded protein is CAWSVGTLLGEQYF.

The chain has TRBV9 and TRBJ2-3; possibly TRBD2 for D (6 bases). Germline V lookup: CDR1 SGDLS, CDR2 YYNGEE. The V gene lost 0 bases and the J gene lost 1 base, with 12 bases spanning the gap. This CDR3 comprises 16 residues. CDR3 bases: TGTGCCAGCAGCGTAGGTAGCGGTTCGCGCACAGATACGCAGTATTTT. This encodes CASSVGSGSRTDTQYF.

This rearrangement joins TRBV5-5 to TRBJ2-7; perhaps TRBD1 as D (5 bases). The germline CDR1 and CDR2 sequences are SGHKS and YYEKEE (reference sequence). The CDR3 totals 13 residues. Trimming pared 3 bases from V and 5 bases from J, leaving 12 bases between. DNA of the CDR3: TGTGCCAGCAGCTGGATAGCAGGGAACGAGCAGTACTTC. Translating it yields CASSWIAGNEQYF.

This clone was seen once. The V and J genes are TRBV6-5 and TRBJ2-3; D uncertain. The CDR3 spans 11 residues. The V and J ends lost 10 bases and 6 bases respectively, with 11 bases between them. Germline lookup yields CDR1 MNHEY and CDR2 SVGAGI. CDR3 protein: CATRNSDTQYF. The CDR3 coding sequence is TGTGCCACCAGGAACTCGGATACGCAGTATTTT.

This chain links TRBV7-6 with TRBJ2-7, with 7 positions matching TRBD2. The J segment lost 1 base and the V segment lost 1 base, leaving 1 base of the junction unmatched. CDR3 length: 14 amino acids. Germline CDR1 and CDR2: SGHVS and FNYEAQ. The CDR3 sequence: CASSLGGGSYEQYF. The CDR3, as DNA: TGTGCCAGCAGCTTAGGGGGGGGATCCTACGAGCAGTACTTC.

This CDR3 reads CASSTAGTSGENTDTQYF. The CDR3 DNA reads as TGTGCCAGCAGCACAGCCGGGACTAGCGGGGAGAACACAGATACGCAGTATTTT. This sequence joins TRBV13 and TRBJ2-3, with TRBD2 matching 13 bases. The germline V gene encodes CDR1 PRHDT and CDR2 FYEKMQ (reference sequence). V lost 5 bases, J lost 2 bases, and 10 bases stayed unmatched. This CDR3 is 18 amino acids long.